Sequencing of this T cell receptor (beta chain) was carried out in a study of blood T cell repertoires in COVID-19. V lost 2 bases, J lost 5 bases, and 19 bases lay in between. Germline V gene data show CDR1 as SGHTA and CDR2 as FQGNSA. The CDR3 has 17 amino acids. The data were produced by immunoSEQ multiplex PCR, yet TCRdb's version contains in-frame clones alone and is incomplete. The repertoire consists of 55,000 to 70,000 clones, with roughly 81% occurring once and the leading ten covering approximately 14%. The chain couples TRBV7-2 to TRBJ2-1, with D maybe TRBD2 (6 bases). Sequencing used peripheral blood. The TCR originated in an older man with acute or convalescent COVID-19. The CDR3 region is CASSLSAAGTVNNEQFF. The CDR3 nucleotides are TGTGCCAGCAGCTTATCAGCCGCCGGGACTGTAAACAATGAGCAGTTCTTC.